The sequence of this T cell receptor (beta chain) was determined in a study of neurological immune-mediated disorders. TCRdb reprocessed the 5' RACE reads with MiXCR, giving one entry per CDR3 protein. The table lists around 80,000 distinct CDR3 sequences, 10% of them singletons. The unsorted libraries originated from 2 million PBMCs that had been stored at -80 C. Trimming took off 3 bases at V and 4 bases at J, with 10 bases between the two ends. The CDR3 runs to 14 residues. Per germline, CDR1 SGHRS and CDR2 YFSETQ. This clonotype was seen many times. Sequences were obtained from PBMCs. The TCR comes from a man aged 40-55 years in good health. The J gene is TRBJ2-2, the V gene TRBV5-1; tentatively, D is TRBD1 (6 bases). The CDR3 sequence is CASSSRGFTGELFF. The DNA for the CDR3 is TGCGCCAGCAGCTCCAGGGGTTTCACCGGGGAGCTGTTTTTT.